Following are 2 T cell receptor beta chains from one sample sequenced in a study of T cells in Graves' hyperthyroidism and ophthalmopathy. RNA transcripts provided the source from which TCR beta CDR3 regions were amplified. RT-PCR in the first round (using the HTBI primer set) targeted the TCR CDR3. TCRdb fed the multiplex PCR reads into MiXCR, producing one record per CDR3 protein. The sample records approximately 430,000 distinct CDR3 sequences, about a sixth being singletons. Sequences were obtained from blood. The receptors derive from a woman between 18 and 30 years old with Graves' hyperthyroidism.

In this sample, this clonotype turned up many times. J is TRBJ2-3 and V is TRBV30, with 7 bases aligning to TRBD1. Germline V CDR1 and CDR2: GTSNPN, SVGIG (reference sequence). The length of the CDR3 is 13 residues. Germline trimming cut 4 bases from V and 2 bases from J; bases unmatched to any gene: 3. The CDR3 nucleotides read TGTGCCTGGAATACAGGGGACACAGATACGCAGTATTTT. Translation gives CAWNTGDTDTQYF.

CDR3: CSARDRYGVIDEQFF. CDR3 sequence (DNA): TGCAGTGCTAGAGATCGGTACGGGGTGATCGATGAGCAGTTCTTC. The V call is TRBV20-1, the J call TRBJ2-1; possible D gene TRBD2, 5 bases. The CDR3 runs 15 residues. Germline V lookup: CDR1 DFQATT, CDR2 SNEGSKA (reference sequence). The V gene lost 0 bases and the J gene lost 8 bases, with 17 bases spanning the gap.